A selection of T cell receptor beta chains follows, all from one sample in a study of regulatory T cells in long-lasting Graves disease. TCRdb independently ran MiXCR on the multiplex PCR reads; one entry per CDR3 protein. Of some 600,000 distinct CDR3 sequences detected, more than 15% appear once; the ten largest clones hold 9.5% to 15%. These data were likewise used in another study, on T cells in Graves' hyperthyroidism and ophthalmopathy.

The sequences come from peripheral blood mononuclear cells (PBMCs), collected at new diagnosis, from a patient treated with antithyroid drugs. Every receptor here comes from a man younger than 35 with Graves disease. Both conserved end residues are part of each CDR3. D genes are given only for firm matches. Size is omitted from some rows. Given values are once, few, many or a class for expanded clones.

V	J	D	size	CDR3	DNA
TRBV20-1	TRBJ2-6	NA	once	CNARTKARSGANVLTF	TGCAATGCTAGGACAAAGGCTAGGTCTGGGGCCAACGTCCTGACTTTC
TRBV6-1	TRBJ2-7	NA	few	CATSEREQYF	TGTGCCACCTCAGAAAGGGAGCAGTACTTC
TRBV5-4	TRBJ1-1	NA	NA	CASIRTGGDLTEAFF	TGTGCCAGCATCCGAACGGGGGGGGATCTAACTGAAGCTTTCTTT
TRBV5-1	TRBJ1-4	NA	NA	CASSPRGSATNEKLFF	TGCGCCAGCAGCCCGCGGGGTAGTGCAACTAATGAAAAACTGTTTTTT
TRBV7-2	TRBJ1-5	NA	NA	CASSPSIGGNQPQHF	TGTGCCAGCAGCCCGTCGATAGGGGGCAATCAGCCCCAGCATTTT
TRBV20-1	TRBJ1-6	TRBD1	NA	CSAIRDRGRNSPLHF	TGCAGTGCCATCCGGGACAGGGGGCGTAATTCACCCCTCCACTTT
TRBV28	TRBJ2-1	NA	many	CASSPGRWNEQFF	TGTGCCAGCAGTCCGGGGCGGTGGAATGAGCAGTTCTTC
TRBV7-3	TRBJ2-3	TRBD2	many	CASSLRGSGSPHTQYF	TGTGCCAGCAGCTTAAGGGGGAGCGGGAGCCCCCATACGCAGTATTTT
TRBV20-1	TRBJ2-7	TRBD2	many	CSAPRGTSGRDEQYF	TGCAGTGCTCCTAGAGGGACTAGCGGGAGAGACGAGCAGTACTTC
TRBV6-5	TRBJ2-1	TRBD2	many	CASSSPLAGGRHGYEQFF	TGTGCCAGCAGTTCACCACTGGCGGGAGGGCGCCATGGCTATGAGCAGTTCTTC
TRBV7-3	TRBJ2-7	NA	once	CASSQAPQGRTYEQYF	TGCGCCAGCAGCCAAGCGCCGCAGGGTAGGACCTACGAGCAGTACTTC
TRBV27	TRBJ2-6	NA	NA	CASSPRRALSGANVLTF	TGTGCCAGCAGTCCCCGCCGAGCTCTCTCTGGGGCCAACGTCCTGACTTTC
TRBV29-1	TRBJ2-1	NA	few	CSVEEGRRLVAGNEQFF	TGCAGCGTTGAAGAGGGACGGCGTTTAGTGGCTGGCAATGAGCAGTTCTTC
TRBV2	TRBJ2-1	TRBD2	NA	CASTPRSGSSGEQFF	TGTGCCAGCACCCCACGTAGCGGGAGCTCAGGGGAGCAGTTCTTC
TRBV11-3	TRBJ2-1	TRBD2	many	CASSLRLAGRNEQFF	TGTGCCAGCAGCCTCAGACTAGCGGGGAGAAATGAGCAGTTCTTC
TRBV20-1	TRBJ2-2	TRBD1	NA	CSARDRGQTGELFF	TGCAGTGCTAGAGACAGGGGGCAAACCGGGGAGCTGTTTTTT
TRBV12-3/TRBV12-4	TRBJ2-7	TRBD2	many	CASSPGGLGEQYF	TGTGCCAGCAGTCCGGGGGGGCTTGGCGAGCAGTACTTC
TRBV28	TRBJ2-7	NA	many	CASNTYGGRDEQYF	TGTGCCAGCAATACTTACGGGGGCCGAGACGAGCAGTACTTC
TRBV20-1	TRBJ2-1	NA	NA	CSATGLNEQFF	TGCAGTGCTACAGGGCTCAATGAGCAGTTCTTC
TRBV29-1	TRBJ2-3	NA	few	CSVEPQWGDTQYF	TGCAGCGTTGAACCACAGTGGGGAGATACGCAGTATTTT
TRBV27	TRBJ2-2	NA	many	CASSLSGGLNTGELFF	TGTGCCAGCAGTTTATCGGGCGGGCTTAACACCGGGGAGCTGTTTTTT
TRBV20-1	TRBJ2-2	NA	few	CSATTGNTNTGELFF	TGCAGTGCTACAACAGGGAATACGAACACCGGGGAGCTGTTTTTT
TRBV5-6	TRBJ2-3	NA	few	CASSLIGELFGTDTQYF	TGTGCCAGCAGCTTGATCGGGGAGCTTTTTGGTACAGATACGCAGTATTTT
TRBV28	TRBJ2-6	NA	NA	CASSLEQGGPAGANVLTF	TGTGCCAGCAGTTTAGAACAGGGCGGACCGGCTGGGGCCAACGTCCTGACTTTC
TRBV7-2	TRBJ1-1	TRBD1	NA	CASSPRQGMAFF	TGTGCCAGCAGCCCCAGACAGGGAATGGCTTTCTTT
TRBV5-4	TRBJ1-6	NA	few	CASSPTDWSSYNSPLHF	TGTGCCAGCAGCCCGACGGACTGGAGCTCCTATAATTCACCCCTCCACTTT
TRBV30	TRBJ2-7	TRBD2	NA	CAWSVGGLASEQYF	TGTGCCTGGAGTGTAGGGGGACTAGCTTCCGAGCAGTACTTC
TRBV6-1	TRBJ2-1	TRBD2	NA	CASYRDAGGNEQFF	TGTGCCAGCTACCGGGACGCGGGGGGCAATGAGCAGTTCTTC
TRBV19	TRBJ1-1	TRBD1	NA	CASSLRDRVTTEAFF	TGTGCCAGTAGTTTGAGGGACAGGGTAACCACTGAAGCTTTCTTT
TRBV10-3	TRBJ2-7	TRBD2	many	CAASPTSGTHEQYF	TGTGCCGCATCACCCACTAGCGGGACCCACGAGCAGTACTTC
TRBV29-1	TRBJ1-2	NA	few	CSVEVGAGYGYTF	TGCAGCGTTGAGGTGGGGGCCGGGTATGGCTACACCTTC
TRBV5-5	TRBJ2-7	TRBD1	NA	CASSPEAGGEQYF	TGTGCCAGCAGCCCGGAGGCAGGGGGAGAGCAGTACTTC
TRBV20-1	TRBJ2-3	TRBD2	NA	CSAFQAGGPGTDTQYF	TGCAGTGCCTTTCAGGCGGGAGGGCCAGGCACAGATACGCAGTATTTT
TRBV7-3	TRBJ2-1	TRBD2	NA	CASSLYSSGSGGEQFF	TGTGCCAGCAGCTTATACTCTAGCGGGAGCGGGGGTGAGCAGTTCTTC
TRBV19	TRBJ1-5	NA	few	CASSISRDQPQHF	TGTGCCAGTAGTATCTCTCGTGATCAGCCCCAGCATTTT
TRBV11-3	TRBJ1-4	TRBD1	many	CASSLVSTGRWGGKLFF	TGTGCCAGCAGCTTAGTATCGACAGGGCGGTGGGGAGGAAAACTGTTTTTT
TRBV9	TRBJ2-3	NA	few	CASSVGVKVGGDTQYF	TGTGCCAGCAGCGTAGGAGTCAAAGTTGGGGGAGATACGCAGTATTTT
TRBV6-1	TRBJ2-2	NA	NA	CASRDFRNTGELFF	TGTGCCAGCAGGGACTTCCGAAACACCGGGGAGCTGTTTTTT
TRBV19	TRBJ2-1	NA	once	CASSLGTPAYNEQFF	TGTGCCAGTAGTTTGGGGACCCCAGCCTACAATGAGCAGTTCTTC
TRBV7-2	TRBJ1-5	NA	NA	CASSLPPPGRGNQPQHF	TGTGCCAGCAGCTTACCACCCCCAGGGAGGGGCAATCAGCCCCAGCATTTT
TRBV7-9	TRBJ2-1	NA	many	CASTPGKAPGVEQFF	TGTGCCAGCACCCCCGGGAAAGCACCTGGGGTTGAGCAGTTCTTC
TRBV4-1	TRBJ1-1	NA	few	CASSQEGSGRMNTEAFF	TGCGCCAGCAGCCAAGAGGGGTCGGGGCGGATGAACACTGAAGCTTTCTTT
TRBV27	TRBJ2-1	NA	NA	CASSPSALSSYNEQFF	TGTGCCAGCAGTCCCTCGGCCCTAAGCTCCTACAATGAGCAGTTCTTC
TRBV12-3/TRBV12-4	TRBJ1-2	NA	many	CASRRGAVGGYTF	TGTGCCAGCAGAAGGGGGGCAGTAGGCGGCTACACCTTC
TRBV6-5	TRBJ1-1	NA	many	CASSYYGLVEAFF	TGTGCCAGCAGTTACTACGGATTGGTTGAAGCTTTCTTT
TRBV6-2/TRBV6-3	TRBJ2-1	NA	NA	CASSYGPVYNEQFF	TGTGCCAGCAGTTACGGGCCGGTCTACAATGAGCAGTTCTTC
TRBV12-3/TRBV12-4	TRBJ2-4	NA	many	CASTLGGQLAKNIQYF	TGTGCCAGCACCTTGGGGGGGCAGTTAGCCAAAAACATTCAGTACTTC
TRBV13	TRBJ2-2	TRBD2	many	CASSLWLAGAWDTGELFF	TGTGCCAGCAGCTTATGGCTAGCGGGGGCCTGGGACACCGGGGAGCTGTTTTTT
TRBV6-2/TRBV6-3	TRBJ1-3	NA	NA	CASRPFRDTGNTIYF	TGTGCCAGCAGACCTTTCAGGGATACTGGAAACACCATATATTTT
TRBV5-1	TRBJ2-6	NA	few	CASSPGTVSSGANVLTF	TGCGCCAGCAGCCCGGGGACGGTTAGCTCTGGGGCCAACGTCCTGACTTTC
TRBV11-2	TRBJ2-1	TRBD2	NA	CASSQPPGLAGKFNEQFF	TGTGCCAGCAGCCAACCGCCGGGATTAGCGGGAAAGTTCAATGAGCAGTTCTTC
TRBV4-1	TRBJ2-3	TRBD2	few	CASSQGLGLVTDTQYF	TGCGCCAGCAGCCAAGGATTGGGACTAGTTACAGATACGCAGTATTTT
TRBV5-1	TRBJ1-1	NA	NA	CASSLLVGDTEAFF	TGCGCCAGCAGCCTTCTTGTGGGGGACACTGAAGCTTTCTTT
TRBV5-6	TRBJ2-1	TRBD2	few	CASSLSETSGRAYNEQFF	TGTGCCAGCAGCTTGTCAGAAACTAGCGGGAGAGCCTACAATGAGCAGTTCTTC
TRBV7-9	TRBJ1-2	TRBD1	NA	CASSPQIADRGPNGYTF	TGCGCCAGCAGCCCCCAAATAGCGGACAGGGGACCGAATGGCTACACCTTC